This TCR beta chain is drawn from a study of CD8+ T cells in alopecia areata. Trimming shortened V by 0 bases and J by 8 bases, and 13 bases separated the two germline ends. Per germline, CDR1 LGHNA and CDR2 YSLEER. The CDR3 is 14 amino acids. Sequencing relied on a cDNA template that was reverse transcribed from extracted RNA. TCRdb's copy holds only in-frame clones and misses some; the assay was immunoSEQ multiplex PCR. The table has 180,000 or so clones, roughly 60% seen once. Treatment given: oral pan-JAK inhibitor, 5-10 mg twice daily. Punch biopsies of lesional scalp, plus peripheral blood, were taken from alopecia areata patients.

The rearrangement joins TRBV4-3 to TRBJ1-2; tentatively, D is TRBD1 (5 bases). The sequence came from a human donor with alopecia areata. The sequenced sample was CD4+ T cells sorted from blood, obtained at week 24, from a patient treated with tofacitinib. The CDR3 spells CASSQDWEGQGYTF. The CDR3, as DNA: TGCGCCAGCAGCCAAGATTGGGAGGGGCAGGGCTACACCTTC.